Listed below are T cell receptor beta chains from one sample, sequenced in a study of blood T cell repertoires in COVID-19. The data were produced by immunoSEQ multiplex PCR, yet TCRdb's version contains in-frame clones alone and is incomplete. The table records 180,000 or so clones, 75% to 90% of them present only once. The sequenced sample consisted of PBMCs or T cells enriched from blood (not recorded which). Receptor source: a woman in her sixties or seventies who had recovered from COVID-19. Each CDR3 is given with its conserved first and last residue. Fields, in order: V gene, clone size, D gene, J gene, CDR3 protein, CDR3 DNA. The D gene is left open where the match is weak. Not all rows give a size; the values are once, few, many and, for expanded clones, a class.

>TRBV18|.|TRBD2|TRBJ2-1
CASSSTSGRDSEQFF
TGTGCCAGCTCCTCCACTAGCGGGAGGGACAGTGAGCAGTTCTTC
>TRBV5-4|.|.|TRBJ2-1
CASRPGSGDYNEQFF
TGTGCCAGCAGACCTGGCTCGGGGGATTACAATGAGCAGTTCTTC
>TRBV15|.|TRBD1|TRBJ1-2
CATSLNAGTGNGYTF
TGTGCCACCAGCCTGAACGCCGGGACAGGGAATGGCTACACCTTC
>TRBV7-2|.|.|TRBJ2-3
CASSLGTSSDTQYF
TGTGCCAGCAGCTTAGGTACATCGTCAGATACGCAGTATTTT
>TRBV7-9|.|TRBD2|TRBJ2-3
CATETSGVDTQYF
TGTGCCACCGAGACTAGCGGGGTAGATACGCAGTATTTT
>TRBV9|.|TRBD1|TRBJ1-5
CASSQGQGGNQPQHF
TGTGCCAGCAGCCAGGGACAGGGAGGCAATCAGCCCCAGCATTTT
>TRBV5-6|.|.|TRBJ1-1
CASSYGQSTEAFF
TGTGCCAGCAGCTACGGACAGTCCACTGAAGCTTTCTTT
>TRBV6-5|.|TRBD2|TRBJ2-1
CASSYSDGLAGNEQFF
TGTGCCAGCAGTTACTCGGATGGACTAGCGGGCAATGAGCAGTTCTTC
>TRBV3-1/TRBV3-2|.|TRBD2|TRBJ2-2
CASALAGRNTGELFF
TGTGCCAGCGCCCTAGCGGGACGGAACACCGGGGAGCTGTTTTTT
>TRBV9|.|TRBD2|TRBJ2-5
CASSVGTSGGVGETQYF
TGTGCCAGCAGCGTAGGGACTAGCGGGGGGGTCGGAGAGACCCAGTACTTC
>TRBV7-9|.|.|TRBJ1-6
CASSQATANSPLHF
TGTGCCAGCAGCCAGGCCACTGCGAATTCACCCCTCCACTTT
>TRBV5-1|.|TRBD2|TRBJ2-1
CASSSLAGGPNEQFF
TGCGCCAGCAGCTCCCTAGCGGGAGGGCCGAATGAGCAGTTCTTC
>TRBV4-1|.|.|TRBJ2-5
CASSQEGGSETQYF
TGCGCCAGCAGCCAAGAGGGAGGATCGGAGACCCAGTACTTC
>TRBV18|.|.|TRBJ2-7
CASSPRVGEQYF
TGTGCCAGCTCACCCAGGGTGGGCGAGCAGTACTTC
>TRBV13|.|TRBD1|TRBJ2-3
CASSFGTAVLADTQYF
TGTGCCAGCAGCTTCGGGACAGCGGTATTGGCAGATACGCAGTATTTT
>TRBV6-5|.|TRBD1|TRBJ1-2
CASTQQGVGYTF
TGTGCCAGCACTCAACAGGGGGTTGGCTACACCTTC
>TRBV7-3|.|.|TRBJ2-1
CASSLRGGPYNEQFF
TGTGCCAGCAGCTTAAGGGGGGGCCCCTACAATGAGCAGTTCTTC
>TRBV5-1|.|.|TRBJ1-1
CASSLISIRGGGEAFF
TGCGCCAGCAGCTTGATATCCATCAGGGGCGGGGGTGAAGCTTTCTTT
>TRBV10-3|.|.|TRBJ1-3
CATSIRAGYSGNTIYF
TGTGCCACCTCGATTCGGGCGGGCTACTCTGGAAACACCATATATTTT
>TRBV5-4|.|TRBD1|TRBJ2-4
CASSPDRVLAKNIQYF
TGTGCCAGCAGCCCAGACAGGGTTCTAGCCAAAAACATTCAGTACTTC
>TRBV18|.|TRBD1|TRBJ1-5
CASSPSQGAGQPQHF
TGTGCCAGCTCACCGAGCCAGGGGGCCGGGCAGCCCCAGCATTTT
>TRBV4-2|.|TRBD2|TRBJ2-2
CASSHSGATGELFF
TGTGCCAGCAGCCATAGCGGGGCCACCGGGGAGCTGTTTTTT
>TRBV11-2|.|TRBD2|TRBJ2-1
CASSLSPSGRYNEQFF
TGTGCCAGCAGCTTAAGTCCTAGCGGGAGGTACAATGAGCAGTTCTTC
>TRBV18|.|TRBD1|TRBJ1-1
CASSKQDRGTEAFF
TGTGCCAGCTCAAAACAGGACAGGGGGACTGAAGCTTTCTTT
>TRBV19|once|TRBD1|TRBJ2-6
CASTWTGSGANVLTF
TGTGCCAGTACCTGGACAGGGTCTGGGGCCAACGTCCTGACTTTC
>TRBV4-1|few|TRBD1|TRBJ1-1
CASSQDTGVMNTEAFF
TGCGCCAGCAGCCAAGATACAGGGGTTATGAACACTGAAGCTTTCTTT
>TRBV19|.|.|TRBJ2-2
CASTWLTNTGELFF
TGTGCCAGTACGTGGCTTACGAACACCGGGGAGCTGTTTTTT
>TRBV3-1/TRBV3-2|.|.|TRBJ1-5
CASSQGGVGQPQHF
TGTGCCAGCAGCCAAGGGGGGGTTGGTCAGCCCCAGCATTTT
>TRBV11-2|.|TRBD1|TRBJ1-6
CASSLEGGGNSPLHF
TGTGCCAGCAGCTTAGAAGGGGGCGGGAATTCACCCCTCCACTTT
>TRBV7-2|.|TRBD1|TRBJ1-2
CASSFGTGVPRVFAF
TGTGCCAGCAGCTTTGGGACAGGTGTCCCGAGAGTCTTTGCCTTC
>TRBV6-1|.|.|TRBJ2-1
CASSEAGSGNEQFF
TGTGCCAGCAGTGAAGCGGGGAGTGGGAATGAGCAGTTCTTC
>TRBV4-1|.|TRBD1|TRBJ2-7
CASSQGQGEGYEQYF
TGCGCCAGCAGCCAAGGACAGGGAGAGGGGTACGAGCAGTACTTC
>TRBV9|.|.|TRBJ2-2
CASSVQGGSPGELFF
TGTGCCAGCAGCGTCCAGGGTGGTAGTCCCGGGGAGCTGTTTTTT
>TRBV4-2|few|.|TRBJ2-7
CASSPGTLYSYEQYF
TGTGCCAGCAGCCCCGGGACTCTATACTCCTACGAGCAGTACTTC
>TRBV28|.|.|TRBJ1-6
CASRMRGGLDSPLHF
TGTGCCAGCCGTATGCGGGGAGGCCTCGATTCACCCCTCCACTTT
>TRBV5-4|.|TRBD1|TRBJ1-2
CASSFTGTAYGYTF
TGTGCCAGCAGCTTTACTGGGACAGCCTATGGCTACACCTTC
>TRBV2|.|TRBD1|TRBJ1-1
CASSADAGGNTEAFF
TGTGCCAGCAGTGCCGACGCAGGGGGGAACACTGAAGCTTTCTTT
>TRBV19|once|TRBD1|TRBJ1-1
CASGDRVNTEAFF
TGTGCCAGCGGGGACAGGGTGAACACTGAAGCTTTCTTT
>TRBV5-6|.|.|TRBJ2-2
CASSFTGASNTGELFF
TGTGCCAGCAGCTTCACAGGCGCTTCGAACACCGGGGAGCTGTTTTTT
>TRBV7-9|once|.|TRBJ2-3
CASSSLRRATGKDTQYF
TGTGCCAGCAGCTCCCTAAGGAGGGCGACAGGGAAAGATACGCAGTATTTT
>TRBV2|once|.|TRBJ1-2
CASTSATISAYTF
TGTGCCAGCACGTCAGCCACTATTTCCGCCTACACCTTC
>TRBV3-1/TRBV3-2|.|TRBD2|TRBJ2-3
CASSTTSAFDTQYF
TGTGCCAGCAGCACGACTAGCGCATTCGATACGCAGTATTTT
>TRBV5-1|.|TRBD1|TRBJ1-2
CASSLDTGTVSFF
TGCGCCAGCAGCTTGGATACCGGGACAGTCTCCTTCTTC
>TRBV5-1|.|.|TRBJ1-3
CASSLSAGVSGNTIYF
TGCGCCAGCAGCTTATCAGCAGGGGTCTCTGGAAACACCATATATTTT